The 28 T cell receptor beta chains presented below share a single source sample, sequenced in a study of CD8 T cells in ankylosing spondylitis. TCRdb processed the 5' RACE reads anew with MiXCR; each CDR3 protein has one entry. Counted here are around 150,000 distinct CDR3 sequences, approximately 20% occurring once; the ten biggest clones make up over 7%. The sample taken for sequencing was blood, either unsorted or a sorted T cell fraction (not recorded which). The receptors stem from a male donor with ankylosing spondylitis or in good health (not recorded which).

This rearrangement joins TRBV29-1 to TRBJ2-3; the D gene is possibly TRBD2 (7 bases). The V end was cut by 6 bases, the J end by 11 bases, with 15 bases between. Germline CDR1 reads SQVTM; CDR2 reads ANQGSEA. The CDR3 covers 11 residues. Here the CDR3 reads CSVLGGEQQYF. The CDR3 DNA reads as TGCAGCGTCCTAGGGGGGGAGCAGCAGTATTTT.

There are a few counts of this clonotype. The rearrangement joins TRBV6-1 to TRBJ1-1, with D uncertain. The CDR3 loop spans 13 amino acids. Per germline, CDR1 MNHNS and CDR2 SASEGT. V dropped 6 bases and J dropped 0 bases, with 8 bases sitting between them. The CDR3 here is CASSEPLNTEAFF. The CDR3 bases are TGTGCCAGCAGCGAGCCCTTGAACACTGAAGCTTTCTTT.

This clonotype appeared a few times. CDR3 DNA sequence: TGTGCCAGCAGACCACTAGCGGGAGTCTCTTCCGGGGAGCTGTTTTTT. This translates into CASRPLAGVSSGELFF. The genes are TRBV6-1 and TRBJ2-2; 11 nucleotides line up with TRBD2. This CDR3 region has 16 residues. Germline V CDR1 and CDR2: MNHNS, SASEGT. With V trimmed by 6 bases and J by 6 bases, 9 bases remained unmatched.

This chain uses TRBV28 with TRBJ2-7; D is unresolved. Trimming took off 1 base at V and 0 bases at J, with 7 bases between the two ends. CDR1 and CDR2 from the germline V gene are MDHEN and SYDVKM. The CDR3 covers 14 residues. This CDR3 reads CASSLSLISYEQYF. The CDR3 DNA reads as TGTGCCAGCAGTTTATCCTTGATCTCCTACGAGCAGTACTTC.

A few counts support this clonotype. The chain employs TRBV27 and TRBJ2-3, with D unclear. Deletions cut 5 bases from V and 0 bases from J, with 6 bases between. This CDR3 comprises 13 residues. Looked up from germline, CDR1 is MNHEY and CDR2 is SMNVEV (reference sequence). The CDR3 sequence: CASSPYSTDTQYF. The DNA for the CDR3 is TGTGCCAGCAGTCCGTATAGCACAGATACGCAGTATTTT.

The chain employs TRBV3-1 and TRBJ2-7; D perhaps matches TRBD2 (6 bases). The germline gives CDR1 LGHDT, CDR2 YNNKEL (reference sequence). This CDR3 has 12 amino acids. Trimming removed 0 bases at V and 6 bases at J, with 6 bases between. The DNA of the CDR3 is TGTGCCAGCAGCCAAGAGGGGGGCGAGCAGTACTTC. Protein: CASSQEGGEQYF.

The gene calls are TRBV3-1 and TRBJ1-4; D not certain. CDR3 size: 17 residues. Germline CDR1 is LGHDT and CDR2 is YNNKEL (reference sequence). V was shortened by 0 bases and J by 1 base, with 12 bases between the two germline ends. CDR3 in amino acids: CASSQERILVTNEKLFF. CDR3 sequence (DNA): TGTGCCAGCAGCCAAGAGAGGATCCTTGTAACTAATGAAAAACTGTTTTTT.

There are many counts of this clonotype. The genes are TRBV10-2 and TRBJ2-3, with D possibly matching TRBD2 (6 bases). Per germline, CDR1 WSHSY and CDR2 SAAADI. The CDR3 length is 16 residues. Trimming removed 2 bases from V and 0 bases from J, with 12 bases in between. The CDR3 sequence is CASSEEASASTDTQYF. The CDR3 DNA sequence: TGCGCCAGCAGTGAGGAAGCTAGCGCAAGCACAGATACGCAGTATTTT.

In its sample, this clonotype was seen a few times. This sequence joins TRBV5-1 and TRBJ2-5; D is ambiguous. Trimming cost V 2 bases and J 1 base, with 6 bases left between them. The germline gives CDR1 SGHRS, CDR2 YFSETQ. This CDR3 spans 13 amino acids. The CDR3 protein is CASSFVSQETQYF. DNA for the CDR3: TGCGCCAGCAGCTTCGTATCCCAAGAGACCCAGTACTTC. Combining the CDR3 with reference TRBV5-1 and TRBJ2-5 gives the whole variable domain KAGVTQTPRYLIKTRGQQVTLSCSPISGHRSVSWYQQTPGQGLQFLFEYFSETQRNKGNFPGRFSGRQFSNSRSEMNVSTLELGDSALYLCASSFVSQETQYFGPGTRLLVL.

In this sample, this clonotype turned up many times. Written as DNA, the CDR3 is TGCAGTGCTAGCGGAGCCGCGGGAAAGAGCTACAATGAGCAGTTCTTC. It codes for CSASGAAGKSYNEQFF. The V gene is TRBV20-1, the J gene TRBJ2-1; D may be TRBD2 (6 bases). The CDR3 loop spans 16 amino acids. Between the trimmed V and J ends, which lost 3 bases and 3 bases, there was a span of 18 bases. Per the germline V gene, CDR1 is DFQATT and CDR2 is SNEGSKA (reference sequence).

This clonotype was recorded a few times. Here the CDR3 reads CSARVVWLADTQYF. The CDR3 DNA reads as TGCAGTGCTAGAGTGGTATGGCTTGCAGATACGCAGTATTTT. The rearrangement links TRBV20-1 to TRBJ2-3; D is unclear. The V and J ends lost 1 base and 4 bases respectively, with 12 bases between them. CDR3 size: 14 residues. Per germline, CDR1 DFQATT and CDR2 SNEGSKA (reference sequence).

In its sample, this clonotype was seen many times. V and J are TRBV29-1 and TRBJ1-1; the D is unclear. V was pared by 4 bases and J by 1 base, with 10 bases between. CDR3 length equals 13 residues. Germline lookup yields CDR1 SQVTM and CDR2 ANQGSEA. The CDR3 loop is CSVVQAGNTEAFF. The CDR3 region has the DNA TGCAGCGTTGTTCAGGCCGGGAACACTGAAGCTTTCTTT.

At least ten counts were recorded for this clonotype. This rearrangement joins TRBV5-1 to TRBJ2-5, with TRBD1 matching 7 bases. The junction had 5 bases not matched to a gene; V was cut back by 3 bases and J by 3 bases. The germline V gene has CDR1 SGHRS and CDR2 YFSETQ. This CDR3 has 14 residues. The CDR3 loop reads CASSSGTAKETQYF. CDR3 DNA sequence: TGCGCCAGCAGCTCCGGGACAGCAAAAGAGACCCAGTACTTC. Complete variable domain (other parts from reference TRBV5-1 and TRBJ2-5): KAGVTQTPRYLIKTRGQQVTLSCSPISGHRSVSWYQQTPGQGLQFLFEYFSETQRNKGNFPGRFSGRQFSNSRSEMNVSTLELGDSALYLCASSSGTAKETQYFGPGTRLLVL.

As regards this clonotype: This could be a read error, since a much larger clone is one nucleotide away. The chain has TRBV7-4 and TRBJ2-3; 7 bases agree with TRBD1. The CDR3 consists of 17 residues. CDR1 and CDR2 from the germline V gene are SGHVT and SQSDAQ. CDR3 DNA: TGTGCCTGCAGCTTATCCCGAGGGGGCTTAGTCACAGATACGCAGTATTTT. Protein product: CACSLSRGGLVTDTQYF. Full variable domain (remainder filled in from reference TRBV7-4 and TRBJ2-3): GAGVSQSPRYKVAKRGRDVALRCDSISGHVTLYWYRQTLGQGSEVLTYSQSDAQRDKSGRPSGRFSAERPERSVSTLKIQRTEQGDSAVYLCACSLSRGGLVTDTQYFGPGTRLTVL.

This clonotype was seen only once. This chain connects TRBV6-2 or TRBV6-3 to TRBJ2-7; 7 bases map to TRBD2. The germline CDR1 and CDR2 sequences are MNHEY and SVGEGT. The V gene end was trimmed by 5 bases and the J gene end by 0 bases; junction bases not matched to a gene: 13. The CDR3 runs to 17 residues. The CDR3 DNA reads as TGTGCCAGCAGTCCGACGGCCGGGGACTATATCTCCTACGAGCAGTACTTC. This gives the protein CASSPTAGDYISYEQYF.

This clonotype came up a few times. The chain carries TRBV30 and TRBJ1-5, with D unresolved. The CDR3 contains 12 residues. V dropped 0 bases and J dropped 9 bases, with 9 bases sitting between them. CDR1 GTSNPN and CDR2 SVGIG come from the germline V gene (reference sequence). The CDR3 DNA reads TGTGCCTGGAGTGTGAATACCGGGCCCCAGCATTTT. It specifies CAWSVNTGPQHF.

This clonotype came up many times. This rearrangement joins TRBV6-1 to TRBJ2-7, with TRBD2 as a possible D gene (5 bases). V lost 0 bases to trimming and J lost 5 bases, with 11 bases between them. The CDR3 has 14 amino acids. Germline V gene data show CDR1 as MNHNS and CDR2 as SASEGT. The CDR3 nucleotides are TGTGCCAGCAGTGAAGCGTGGCTAGCACACGAGCAGTACTTC. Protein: CASSEAWLAHEQYF.

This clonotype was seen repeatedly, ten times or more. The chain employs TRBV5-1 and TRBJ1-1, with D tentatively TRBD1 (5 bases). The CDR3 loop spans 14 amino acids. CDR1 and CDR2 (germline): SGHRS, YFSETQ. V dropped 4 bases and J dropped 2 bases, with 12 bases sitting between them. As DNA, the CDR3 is TGCGCCAGCAGCCCCGCCCAGGGAAACACTGAAGCTTTCTTT. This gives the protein CASSPAQGNTEAFF.

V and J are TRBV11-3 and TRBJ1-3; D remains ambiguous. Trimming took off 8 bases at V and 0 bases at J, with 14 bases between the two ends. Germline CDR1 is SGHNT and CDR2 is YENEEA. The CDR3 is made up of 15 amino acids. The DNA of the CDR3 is TGTGCCAGCTTGCGCACCGGGGTCTCTGGAAACACCATATATTTT. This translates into CASLRTGVSGNTIYF.

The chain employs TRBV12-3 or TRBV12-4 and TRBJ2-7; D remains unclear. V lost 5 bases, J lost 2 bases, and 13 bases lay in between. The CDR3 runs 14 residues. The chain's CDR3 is CASSPLNGAYEQYF. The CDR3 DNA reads TGTGCCAGCAGTCCGCTTAACGGCGCCTACGAGCAGTACTTC.

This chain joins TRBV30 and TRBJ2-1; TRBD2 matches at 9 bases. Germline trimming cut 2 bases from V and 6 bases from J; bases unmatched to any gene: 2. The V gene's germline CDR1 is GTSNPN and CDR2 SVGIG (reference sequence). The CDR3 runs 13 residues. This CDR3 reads CAWSKGLANEQFF. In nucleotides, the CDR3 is TGTGCCTGGAGTAAGGGACTAGCCAATGAGCAGTTCTTC.

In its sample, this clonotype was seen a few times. The CDR3 is CASRTTGAGDYEQYF. The CDR3 nucleotides read TGTGCCAGCAGAACGACAGGGGCGGGCGATTACGAGCAGTACTTC. This chain uses TRBV6-1 with TRBJ2-7, with 8 bases lining up with TRBD1. Germline-derived CDR1 and CDR2 are MNHNS and SASEGT. The V gene end was trimmed by 6 bases and the J gene end by 4 bases; junction bases not matched to a gene: 11. The CDR3 extends over 15 amino acids.

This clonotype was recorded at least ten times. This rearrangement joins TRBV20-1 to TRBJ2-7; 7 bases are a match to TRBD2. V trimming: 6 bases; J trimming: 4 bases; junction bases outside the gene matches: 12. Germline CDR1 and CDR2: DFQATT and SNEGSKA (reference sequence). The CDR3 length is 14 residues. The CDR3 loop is CSAGGLAVRYEQYF. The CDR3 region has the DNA TGCAGTGCCGGAGGTCTAGCGGTTCGGTACGAGCAGTACTTC.

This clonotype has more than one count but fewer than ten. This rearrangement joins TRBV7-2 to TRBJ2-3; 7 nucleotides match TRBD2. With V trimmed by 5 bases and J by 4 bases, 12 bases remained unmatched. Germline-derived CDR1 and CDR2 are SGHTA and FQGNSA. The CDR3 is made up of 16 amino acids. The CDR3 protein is CASSTPPPGGADTQYF. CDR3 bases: TGTGCCAGCAGCACCCCACCCCCTGGGGGGGCAGATACGCAGTATTTT.

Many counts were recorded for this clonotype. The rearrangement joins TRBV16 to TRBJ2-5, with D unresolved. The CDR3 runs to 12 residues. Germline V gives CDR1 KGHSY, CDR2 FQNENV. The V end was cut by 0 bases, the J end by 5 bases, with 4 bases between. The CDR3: CASSQSGETQYF. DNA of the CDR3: TGTGCCAGCAGCCAATCGGGGGAGACCCAGTACTTC.

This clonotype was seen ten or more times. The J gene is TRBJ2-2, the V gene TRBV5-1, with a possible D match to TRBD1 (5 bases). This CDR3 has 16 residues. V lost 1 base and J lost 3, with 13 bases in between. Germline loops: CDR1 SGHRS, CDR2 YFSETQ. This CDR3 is CASSLTGFDYTGELFF. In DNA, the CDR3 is TGCGCCAGCAGCTTGACAGGTTTTGATTACACCGGGGAGCTGTTTTTT. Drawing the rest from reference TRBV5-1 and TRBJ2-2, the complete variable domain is KAGVTQTPRYLIKTRGQQVTLSCSPISGHRSVSWYQQTPGQGLQFLFEYFSETQRNKGNFPGRFSGRQFSNSRSEMNVSTLELGDSALYLCASSLTGFDYTGELFFGEGSRLTVL.

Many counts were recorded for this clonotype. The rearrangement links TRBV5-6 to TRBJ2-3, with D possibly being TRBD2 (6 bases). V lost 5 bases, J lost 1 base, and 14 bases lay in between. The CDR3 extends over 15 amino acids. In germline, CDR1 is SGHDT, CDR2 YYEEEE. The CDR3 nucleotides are TGTGCCAGCAGGAAAACTAGCCTAGGCACAGATACGCAGTATTTT. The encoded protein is CASRKTSLGTDTQYF. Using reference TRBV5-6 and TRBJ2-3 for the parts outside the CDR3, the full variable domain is DAGVTQSPTHLIKTRGQQVTLRCSPKSGHDTVSWYQQALGQGPQFIFQYYEEEERQRGNFPDRFSGHQFPNYSSELNVNALLLGDSALYLCASRKTSLGTDTQYFGPGTRLTVL.

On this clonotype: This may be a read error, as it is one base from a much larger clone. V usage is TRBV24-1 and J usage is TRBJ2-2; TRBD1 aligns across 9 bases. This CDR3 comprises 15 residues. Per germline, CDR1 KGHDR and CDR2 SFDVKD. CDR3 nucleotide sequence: TGTGTCACCAGTGCCCGGGACAGGGACACCGGGGAGCTGTTTTTT. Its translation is CVTSARDRDTGELFF.